This T cell receptor beta chain appears in the sequencing data of a study of blood T cell repertoires in COVID-19. Study background: From the United States, Italy and Spain came samples of acute and convalescent COVID-19.

The data were produced by immunoSEQ multiplex PCR, yet TCRdb's version contains in-frame clones alone and is incomplete. Of approximately 150,000 clones listed, about 87% were seen once; the top ten hold around 1.6%. This CDR3 spans 15 amino acids. Germline CDR1 LGHDT, CDR2 YNNKEL (reference sequence). The V and J ends lost 4 bases and 5 bases respectively, with 17 bases between them. The sequence came from a woman aged 45-60 years with acute or convalescent COVID-19. The chain couples TRBV3-1 (or the pseudogene TRBV3-2) to TRBJ1-1; perhaps TRBD1 as D (5 bases). The material sequenced was peripheral blood. The CDR3 loop reads CASSLPSGGRTEAFF. The CDR3 coding sequence is TGTGCCAGCAGCCTCCCAAGCGGGGGGAGAACTGAAGCTTTCTTT.